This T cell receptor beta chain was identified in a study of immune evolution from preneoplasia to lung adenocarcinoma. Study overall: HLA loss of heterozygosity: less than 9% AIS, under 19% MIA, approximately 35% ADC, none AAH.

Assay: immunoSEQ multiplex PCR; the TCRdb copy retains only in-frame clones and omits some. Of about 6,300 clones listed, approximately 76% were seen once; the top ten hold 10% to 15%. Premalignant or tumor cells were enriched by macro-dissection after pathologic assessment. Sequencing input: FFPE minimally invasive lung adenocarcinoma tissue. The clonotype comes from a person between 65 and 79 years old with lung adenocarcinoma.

CDR3 residues: CASRADRGVGGEQYF. Here the CDR3 DNA reads TGTGCCAGCAGAGCCGACAGGGGCGTCGGGGGCGAGCAGTACTTC. This chain uses TRBV2 with TRBJ2-7, with 8 bases fitting TRBD1. Trimming at V came to 6 bases and at J to 6 bases, leaving 13 bases not matched to a gene. Germline CDR1 and CDR2: SNHLY and FYNNEI. The CDR3 totals 15 residues. The whole variable domain, filled in from reference TRBV2 and TRBJ2-7, reads EPEVTQTPSHQVTQMGQEVILRCVPISNHLYFYWYRQILGQKVEFLVSFYNNEISEKSEIFDDQFSVERPDGSNFTLKIRSTKLEDSAMYFCASRADRGVGGEQYFGPGTRLTVT.